The next 29 T cell receptor beta chains were all read from a single sample in a study of prognosis after radiotherapy for stage I lung cancer. The authors amplified TCR beta CDR3 from genomic DNA using two-round multiplex PCR. Round-one PCR had primers specific to each TRBV and TRBJ gene. TCRdb processed the multiplex PCR reads anew with MiXCR; each CDR3 protein has one entry. This table has 12,000 to 15,000 distinct CDR3 sequences, 37% appearing once. Sequencing used PBMCs, obtained before or after stereotactic body radiation therapy (not recorded which). The receptors here all came from a donor over 45 with non-small cell lung cancer.

There are many counts of this clonotype. The CDR3 DNA is TGCGCCAGCAGCCCGGGTGAAAAACTGTTTTTT. Translated: CASSPGEKLFF. The gene calls are TRBV5-1 and TRBJ1-4; D is uncertain. CDR1 is SGHRS, CDR2 YFSETQ, per germline. The CDR3 runs to 11 residues. V was trimmed by 4 bases and J by 7 bases, leaving 5 bases between them.

V gene TRBV15 combines with J gene TRBJ2-5; 7 bases map to TRBD1. Trimming at V came to 3 bases and at J to 5 bases, leaving 6 bases not matched to a gene. There are 14 residues in the CDR3. CDR1 is LNHNV and CDR2 is YYDKDF in the germline V gene (reference sequence). The CDR3 spells CATSSDRVQETQYF. In DNA form, the CDR3 reads TGTGCCACCAGCAGTGACAGGGTCCAGGAGACCCAGTACTTC. The whole variable domain, filled in from reference TRBV15 and TRBJ2-5, reads DAMVIQNPRYQVTQFGKPVTLSCSQTLNHNVMYWYQQKSSQAPKLLFHYYDKDFNNEADTPDNFQSRRPNTSFCFLDIRSPGLGDTAMYLCATSSDRVQETQYFGPGTRLLVL.

The V and J genes are TRBV9 and TRBJ2-2; 11 bases line up with TRBD2. The V gene end was trimmed by 0 bases and the J gene end by 10 bases; junction bases not matched to a gene: 5. CDR3 length: 15 amino acids. Germline V gives CDR1 SGDLS, CDR2 YYNGEE. CDR3 nucleotide sequence: TGTGCCAGCAGCGTAGAACTAGCGGGGGACCCGGAGCTGTTTTTT. It codes for CASSVELAGDPELFF.

About this clonotype itself: The likely explanation is a read error, given a far larger clone one base away. V is TRBV2 and J is TRBJ2-7; 9 bases line up with TRBD2. This CDR3 has 16 amino acids. V lost 5 bases and J lost 4; bases outside the gene matches: 12. CDR1 is SNHLY, CDR2 FYNNEI, per germline. The CDR3 nucleotides read TGTGCCAGCAGTCCGCGACTAGCGGATTTTCCGTACGAGCAGTACTTC. It codes for CASSPRLADFPYEQYF.

Concerning this clonotype: A read error is the likely source, as a far larger clone sits one nucleotide away. The chain is built from TRBV6-4 and TRBJ1-2, with TRBD1 identical over 10 bases. CDR1 is MRHNA and CDR2 is SNTAGT in the germline V gene. The CDR3 covers 13 residues. CDR3 bases: TGTGTCAGCAGCTGGACAGGGGGAGGGGGCTACACCTTC. It is translated as CVSSWTGGGGYTF.

This clonotype was seen repeatedly, ten times or more. This sequence joins TRBV27 and TRBJ2-7; D possibly matches TRBD1 or TRBD2 (6 bases each). Per germline, CDR1 MNHEY and CDR2 SMNVEV (reference sequence). The CDR3 covers 14 residues. Trimming left V 2 bases short and J 3 bases short, with 11 bases between. The CDR3 region is CASSLNRDFYEQYF. CDR3 bases: TGTGCCAGCAGTTTAAACAGGGACTTCTACGAGCAGTACTTC.

This clonotype was counted at least ten times. The chain recombines TRBV4-2 with TRBJ2-6, with 7 positions matching TRBD1. CDR3 length: 15 residues. J was trimmed by 0 bases and V by 9 bases; bases with no gene match: 5. Germline V gives CDR1 LGHNA, CDR2 YNFKEQ. CDR3 residues: CASGDRSSGANVLTF. The DNA for the CDR3 is TGTGCCAGTGGGGACAGAAGCTCTGGGGCCAACGTCCTGACTTTC.

As concerns this clonotype: The CDR3 does not end in the conserved phenylalanine or tryptophan, so this is likely a read error. The J gene is TRBJ1-2, the V gene TRBV11-2; D possibly corresponds to TRBD1 (6 bases). Per the germline V gene, CDR1 is SGHAT and CDR2 is FQNNGV. This CDR3 region has 13 residues. DNA of the CDR3: TGTGCCAACAGCAACCAGGGGAACTATGGCTACACCTCC. Translated: CANSNQGNYGYTS.

This clonotype was detected ten times or more. V usage is TRBV7-8 and J usage is TRBJ2-5; tentative D call: TRBD2 (7 bases). The CDR3 has 16 residues. Trimming pared 5 bases from V and 4 bases from J, leaving 20 bases between. Germline values: CDR1 SGHVS, CDR2 FQNEAQ. The CDR3 region is CASSHSSKGGGETQYF. The CDR3 DNA is TGTGCCAGCAGCCATTCCTCCAAGGGGGGGGGAGAGACCCAGTACTTC.

This clonotype was detected many times. This chain connects TRBV7-2 to TRBJ1-1, with 7 bases lining up with TRBD1. J was trimmed by 5 bases and V by 5 bases; bases with no gene match: 17. Germline values: CDR1 SGHTA, CDR2 FQGNSA. The CDR3 extends over 17 amino acids. The CDR3 protein is CASSAGPQGVWRTEAFF. DNA for the CDR3: TGTGCCAGCAGCGCCGGCCCCCAGGGGGTTTGGAGAACTGAAGCTTTCTTT.

This clonotype came up many times. This chain connects TRBV5-1 to TRBJ1-1; no reliable D call. Germline CDR1 SGHRS, CDR2 YFSETQ. V gave up 4 bases and J gave up 1 base, with 17 bases separating them. The CDR3 runs 16 residues. CDR3 region: CASSPLGIQENTEAFF. The CDR3 nucleotides are TGCGCCAGCAGCCCCCTAGGGATACAAGAGAACACTGAAGCTTTCTTT.

In this sample, this clonotype turned up many times. The chain links TRBV10-3 to TRBJ2-7, with a possible D match to TRBD1 (6 bases). Germline values: CDR1 ENHRY, CDR2 SYGVKD. Trimming stripped 10 bases from V and 1 base from J, with 17 bases between. The CDR3 sequence is 14 residues long. The CDR3 loop reads CATSQGSGSYEQYF. CDR3 DNA sequence: TGTGCCACCTCACAGGGTTCCGGGTCCTACGAGCAGTACTTC.

The chain is built from TRBV15 and TRBJ2-2; a weak D match, TRBD1 (6 bases). CDR1 and CDR2 (germline): LNHNV, YYDKDF (reference sequence). The CDR3 runs to 15 residues. With 3 bases removed from V and 0 bases from J, the gap between germline ends came to 8 bases. Here the CDR3 DNA reads TGTGCCACCAGCAGTCGGGACACGAACACCGGGGAGCTGTTTTTT. As protein: CATSSRDTNTGELFF.

This chain uses TRBV5-4 with TRBJ2-5; D not certain. V was shortened by 1 base and J by 10 bases, with 17 bases between the two germline ends. Germline lookup yields CDR1 SGHNT and CDR2 YYREEE (reference sequence). The length of the CDR3 is 14 residues. CDR3 amino acids: CASSLSLVEKIQYF. DNA for the CDR3: TGTGCCAGCAGCTTGTCCCTAGTCGAAAAGATCCAGTACTTC.

This clonotype was seen ten or more times. The genes are TRBV19 and TRBJ2-7; D uncertain. The CDR3 has 14 amino acids. Germline V gene data show CDR1 as LNHDA and CDR2 as SQIVND (reference sequence). The V end lost 7 bases, the J end lost 9 bases, and 22 bases lay between the germline ends. The DNA for the CDR3 is TGTGCCAGTACCTTACGGCCTGGAGATGGCGGGCAGTACTTC. It is translated as CASTLRPGDGGQYF.

This clonotype was observed at least ten times. The chain links TRBV28 to TRBJ1-5; a weak D match, TRBD1 (5 bases). The V end was cut by 1 base, the J end by 0 bases, with 10 bases between. CDR1 is MDHEN, CDR2 SYDVKM, per germline. This CDR3 has 16 residues. The CDR3 sequence is CASSLSQGYSNQPQHF. CDR3 nucleotide sequence: TGTGCCAGCAGTTTATCCCAGGGATATAGCAATCAGCCCCAGCATTTT.

On this clonotype itself: With a far larger clone one base away, a read error is the likely cause. J is TRBJ2-3 and V is TRBV6-9; either TRBD1 or TRBD2 may fit D (5 bases each). The germline CDR1 and CDR2 sequences are MNHGY and SVAAGI. Trimming left V 3 bases short and J 5 bases short, with 15 bases between. The CDR3 spans 15 residues. The CDR3 sequence: CASSYPGRRRDTQYF. CDR3 coding DNA: TGTGCCAGCAGTTACCCGGGACGGCGGCGAGATACGCAGTATTTT.

Details on this clonotype: A far larger clone is a single base away, which makes a read error likely. The gene calls are TRBV11-3 and TRBJ1-6, with D uncertain. The CDR3 is 14 amino acids. CDR1 is SGHNT and CDR2 is YENEEA in the germline V gene. The CDR3 is CACSLVQNNSPLHF. The CDR3 bases are TGTGCCTGCAGCTTAGTACAGAATAATTCACCCCTCCACTTT.

The genes are TRBV6-1 and TRBJ2-7; weak D call: TRBD2 (5 bases). Germline CDR1 is MNHNS and CDR2 is SASEGT. The CDR3 is 13 amino acids. The V and J ends lost 5 bases and 4 bases respectively, with 12 bases between them. The CDR3 reads CASSQRVLYEQYF. In nucleotides, the CDR3 is TGTGCCAGCAGTCAGAGGGTGCTGTACGAGCAGTACTTC.

This clonotype occurred many times. The genes are TRBV4-1 and TRBJ1-1; the match to TRBD1 covers 10 bases. Germline V gives CDR1 MGHRA, CDR2 YSYEKL. The CDR3 loop spans 19 amino acids. The V and J ends lost 3 bases and 1 base, in that order; junction bases with no gene match: 14. This CDR3 reads CASSQSRDRGSLRNTEAFF. The CDR3 DNA follows: TGCGCCAGCAGCCAGTCCCGGGACAGGGGCTCTCTCCGGAACACTGAAGCTTTCTTT.

This clonotype was seen many times. This chain links TRBV3-1 with TRBJ1-2; D is unclear. The V gene's germline CDR1 is LGHDT and CDR2 YNNKEL (reference sequence). This CDR3 spans 14 amino acids. Trimming cost V 4 bases and J 2 bases, with 11 bases left between them. The CDR3 nucleotides are TGTGCCAGCAGCCCGTCGGGAGGGAACTATGGCTACACCTTC. This gives the protein CASSPSGGNYGYTF. The variable domain in full, with the rest retrieved from reference TRBV3-1 and TRBJ1-2, is DTAVSQTPKYLVTQMGNDKSIKCEQNLGHDTMYWYKQDSKKFLKIMFSYNNKELIINETVPNRFSPKSPDKAHLNLHINSLELGDSAVYFCASSPSGGNYGYTFGSGTRLTVV.

This clonotype was observed many times. The chain's CDR3 is CSASREGWGIENYGYTF. CDR3 DNA sequence: TGCAGTGCTAGCCGGGAGGGCTGGGGAATTGAGAACTATGGCTACACCTTC. The chain joins TRBV20-1 to TRBJ1-2, with D unresolved. Trimming removed 3 bases from V and 2 bases from J, with 22 bases in between. The CDR3 is 17 residues long. Looked up from germline, CDR1 is DFQATT and CDR2 is SNEGSKA (reference sequence).

This clonotype was seen many times. The gene calls are TRBV12-3 or TRBV12-4 and TRBJ2-5, with TRBD2 as a possible D gene (6 bases). V dropped 6 bases and J dropped 3 bases, with 17 bases sitting between them. This CDR3 is 15 amino acids long. The CDR3: CASRGNRETKETQYF. The CDR3 DNA follows: TGTGCCAGCAGAGGAAACCGGGAGACAAAAGAGACCCAGTACTTC.

This clonotype ranks as medium-sized. This chain connects TRBV6-5 to TRBJ1-6; D call uncertain. Germline lookup yields CDR1 MNHEY and CDR2 SVGAGI. The CDR3 length is 16 residues. With 0 bases removed from V and 7 bases from J, the gap between germline ends came to 13 bases. CDR3 in amino acids: CASSYSFDPANSPLHF. In DNA, the CDR3 is TGTGCCAGCAGTTACTCTTTCGACCCCGCGAATTCACCCCTCCACTTT.

With regard to this clonotype: This probably arose from a read error, given a far larger clone one base away. V and J are TRBV6-2 or TRBV6-3 and TRBJ1-2; perhaps TRBD1 as D (5 bases). The germline V gene encodes CDR1 MNHEY and CDR2 SVGEGT. The length of the CDR3 is 19 residues. V gave up 5 bases and J gave up 4 bases, with 29 bases separating them. The CDR3 sequence: CASSEEFGASLASSYGYTF. Here the CDR3 DNA reads TGTGCCAGCAGTGAAGAGTTTGGGGCGTCGCTCGCCTCCTCCTATGGCTACACCTTC.

As concerns this clonotype: A junction end diverges from the germline sequence, so it may reflect a read error. In DNA, the CDR3 is TGTGCCAGCAGCCCTGCTAGCGGTAGGGATTACGAGCGGTACTTC. Translated: CASSPASGRDYERYF. V is TRBV6-2 or TRBV6-3 and J is TRBJ2-7; 7 bases align to TRBD2. The CDR3 spans 15 residues. Looked up from germline, CDR1 is MNHEY and CDR2 is SVGEGT.

This clonotype was counted once. The chain employs TRBV20-1 and TRBJ2-1; a possible D gene is TRBD2 (5 bases). The CDR3 totals 15 residues. Trimming removed 5 bases at V and 2 bases at J, with 16 bases between. CDR1 and CDR2 (germline): DFQATT, SNEGSKA (reference sequence). CDR3 coding DNA: TGCAGTGCTGGGGTGGGTAGCGAGCCCTACAATGAGCAGTTCTTC. Protein sequence: CSAGVGSEPYNEQFF.

This clonotype has at least ten counts. The chain is built from TRBV7-3 and TRBJ2-5; 9 nucleotides align to TRBD2. With V trimmed by 5 bases and J by 4 bases, 5 bases remained unmatched. Germline V gene lookup returns CDR1 SGHTA and CDR2 FQGTGA. The CDR3 contains 14 residues. CDR3 bases: TGTGCCAGCAGCCCTGGGACTAGCCCAGAGACCCAGTACTTC. The encoded protein is CASSPGTSPETQYF. The full variable domain, its missing parts supplied by reference TRBV7-3 and TRBJ2-5, is GAGVSQTPSNKVTEKGKYVELRCDPISGHTALYWYRQSLGQGPEFLIYFQGTGAADDSGLPNDRFFAVRPEGSVSTLKIQRTERGDSAVYLCASSPGTSPETQYFGPGTRLLVL.

This clonotype has ten or more counts. A much larger clone differs by one base, so this may be a read error. The rearrangement links TRBV6-1 to TRBJ2-7; 7 positions match TRBD1. V gave up 6 bases and J gave up 2 bases; unmatched junction bases: 10. CDR1 and CDR2 (germline): MNHNS, SASEGT. This CDR3 has 15 residues. CDR3 region: CASSLKGGTTYEQYF. As DNA, the CDR3 is TGTGCCAGCAGCCTGAAAGGGGGCACGACCTACGAGCAGTACTTC.